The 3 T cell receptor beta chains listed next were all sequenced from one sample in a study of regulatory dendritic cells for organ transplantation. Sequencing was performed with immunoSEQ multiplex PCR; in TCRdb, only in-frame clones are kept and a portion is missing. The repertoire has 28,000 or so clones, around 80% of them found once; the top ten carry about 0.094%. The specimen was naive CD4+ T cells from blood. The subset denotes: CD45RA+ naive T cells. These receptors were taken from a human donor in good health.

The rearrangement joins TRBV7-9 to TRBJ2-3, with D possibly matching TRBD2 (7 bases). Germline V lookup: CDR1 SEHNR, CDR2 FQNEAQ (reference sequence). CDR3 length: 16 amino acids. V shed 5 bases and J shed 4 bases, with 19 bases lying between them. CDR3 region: CASSRSLGGGADTQYF. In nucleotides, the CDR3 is TGTGCCAGCAGCAGGTCGCTAGGGGGGGGCGCAGATACGCAGTATTTT. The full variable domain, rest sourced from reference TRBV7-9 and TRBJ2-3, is DTGVSQNPRHKITKRGQNVTFRCDPISEHNRLYWYRQTLGQGPEFLTYFQNEAQLEKSRLLSDRFSAERPKGSFSTLEIQRTEQGDSAMYLCASSRSLGGGADTQYFGPGTRLTVL.

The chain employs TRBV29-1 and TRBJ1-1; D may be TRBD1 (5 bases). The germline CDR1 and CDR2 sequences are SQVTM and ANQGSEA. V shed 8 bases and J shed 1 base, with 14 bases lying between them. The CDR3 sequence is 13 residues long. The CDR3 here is CSFVPQGNTEAFF. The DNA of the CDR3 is TGCAGCTTTGTACCGCAGGGGAACACTGAAGCTTTCTTT.

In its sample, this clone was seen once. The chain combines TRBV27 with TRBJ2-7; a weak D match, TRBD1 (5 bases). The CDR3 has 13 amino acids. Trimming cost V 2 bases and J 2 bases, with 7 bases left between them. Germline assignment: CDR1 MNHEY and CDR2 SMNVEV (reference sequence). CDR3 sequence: CASSLADTYEQYF. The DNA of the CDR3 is TGTGCCAGCAGTTTAGCGGACACCTACGAGCAGTACTTC.